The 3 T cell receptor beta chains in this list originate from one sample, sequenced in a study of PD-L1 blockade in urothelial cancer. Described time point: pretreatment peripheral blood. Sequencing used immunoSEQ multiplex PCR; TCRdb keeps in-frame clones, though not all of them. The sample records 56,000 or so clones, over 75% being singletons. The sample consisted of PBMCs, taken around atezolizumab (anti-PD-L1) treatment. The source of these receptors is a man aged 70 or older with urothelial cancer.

As DNA, the CDR3 is TGCGCCAGCAGCCGTGAGGGAGGGACAGGATCATACGAGCAGTACTTC. This codes for CASSREGGTGSYEQYF. This sequence joins TRBV5-1 and TRBJ2-7, with a weak D call TRBD1 (8 bases). CDR3 length equals 16 residues. Germline values: CDR1 SGHRS, CDR2 YFSETQ. Trimming took 4 bases from V and 4 from J, leaving 21 bases between them.

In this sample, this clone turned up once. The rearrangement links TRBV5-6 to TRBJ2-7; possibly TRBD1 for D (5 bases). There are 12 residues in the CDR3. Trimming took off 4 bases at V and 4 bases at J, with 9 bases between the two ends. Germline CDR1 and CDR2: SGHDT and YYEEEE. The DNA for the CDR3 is TGTGCCAGCAGCCCGCAGGGATACGAGCAGTACTTC. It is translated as CASSPQGYEQYF.

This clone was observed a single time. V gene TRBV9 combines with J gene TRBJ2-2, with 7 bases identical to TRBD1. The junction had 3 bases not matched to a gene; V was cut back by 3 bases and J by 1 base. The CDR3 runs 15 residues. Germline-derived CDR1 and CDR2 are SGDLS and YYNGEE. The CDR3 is CASSAGQVNTGELFF. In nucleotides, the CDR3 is TGTGCCAGCAGCGCCGGACAGGTGAACACCGGGGAGCTGTTTTTT.